A single sample gave rise to the 16 T cell receptor beta chains below, sequenced in a study of shared clonotypes between healthy human individuals (TCRdb year 2020). Receptor libraries were prepared by the immunoSEQ multiplex PCR assay. Sourced from immuneACCESS, this table was stored by TCRdb with only in-frame sequences that have V and J called. A share of the clones is absent; for the studies checked, an unresolved V gene accounts for under half, and the remainder has no known explanation. A total of about 1.5 million clones appear in this sample, 95% to 99% of them only once. The ten largest clonotypes hold 0.4% to 0.55% of the sample. The material sequenced was naive CD4+ T cells sorted from blood. The cell subset or site label, read with the paper, signifies: CD45RA+ positively selected. Receptors were obtained from a man between 25 and 39 years old in good health.

This clone was counted a single time. The genes are TRBV5-4 and TRBJ1-1, with D unclear. CDR1 is SGHNT, CDR2 YYREEE, per germline (reference sequence). Trimming removed 4 bases from V and 5 bases from J, with 12 bases in between. The CDR3 extends over 13 amino acids. The CDR3 nucleotides are TGTGCCAGCAGCGGTCCGGGAGGGACTGAAGCTTTCTTT. Translation: CASSGPGGTEAFF.

The chain joins TRBV14 to TRBJ2-7, with 10 bases lining up with TRBD2. Germline CDR1 is SGHDN and CDR2 is FVKESK. This CDR3 is 15 amino acids long. Germline trimming cut 6 bases from V and 2 bases from J; bases unmatched to any gene: 7. The CDR3 sequence: CASRGGTSETYEQYF. The CDR3 bases are TGTGCCAGCAGGGGCGGGACTAGCGAAACCTACGAGCAGTACTTC.

V and J are TRBV29-1 and TRBJ1-5; possibly TRBD1 for D (6 bases). The V end was cut by 7 bases, the J end by 5 bases, with 18 bases between. This CDR3 has 14 amino acids. Germline CDR1 and CDR2: SQVTM and ANQGSEA. The CDR3 DNA follows: TGCAGCGCTACCTATGGGGGGGCCGATCAGCCCCAGCATTTT. Translating it yields CSATYGGADQPQHF.

The chain employs TRBV23-1 and TRBJ1-5, with D possibly being TRBD1 (6 bases). TRBV23-1 qualifies as an ORF whose function is uncertain. The CDR3 totals 15 residues. Deletions cut 2 bases from V and 6 bases from J, with 14 bases between. This CDR3 reads CASSQTRDISQPQHF. CDR3 sequence (DNA): TGCGCCAGCAGTCAAACCCGGGACATCTCTCAGCCCCAGCATTTT.

This chain connects TRBV7-8 to TRBJ2-3; 9 bases line up with TRBD2. The CDR3 has 19 residues. The ends lost 4 bases at V and 4 bases at J; junction bases unmatched: 18. From germline, CDR1 is SGHVS and CDR2 FQNEAQ. Written as DNA, the CDR3 is TGTGCCAGCAGCTCCCAGTCCATACGGAGGACTAGCGTAGCAGATACGCAGTATTTT. Protein: CASSSQSIRRTSVADTQYF.

The V and J genes are TRBV5-1 and TRBJ2-7, with 7 bases matching TRBD1. CDR1 is SGHRS, CDR2 YFSETQ, per germline. This CDR3 has 14 residues. V lost 4 bases to trimming and J lost 1 base; unmatched junction nucleotides: 5. The CDR3 is CASSPGTESYEQYF. The CDR3 DNA is TGCGCCAGCAGCCCCGGGACAGAATCCTACGAGCAGTACTTC. The entire variable domain, with the rest obtained from reference TRBV5-1 and TRBJ2-7, is as follows: KAGVTQTPRYLIKTRGQQVTLSCSPISGHRSVSWYQQTPGQGLQFLFEYFSETQRNKGNFPGRFSGRQFSNSRSEMNVSTLELGDSALYLCASSPGTESYEQYFGPGTRLTVT.

The V and J genes are TRBV2 and TRBJ1-1; no clear D gene. Deletions cut 6 bases from V and 5 bases from J, with 13 bases between. This CDR3 region has 13 residues. Germline V gives CDR1 SNHLY, CDR2 FYNNEI. CDR3 coding DNA: TGTGCCAGCAGCACAGACCTTTTTACTGAAGCTTTCTTT. Translation: CASSTDLFTEAFF.

The chain joins TRBV7-6 to TRBJ2-1, with 7 positions matching TRBD1. Germline assignment: CDR1 SGHVS and CDR2 FNYEAQ. The ends lost 5 bases at V and 10 bases at J; junction bases unmatched: 11. The CDR3 sequence is 14 residues long. The CDR3 region has the DNA TGTGCCAGCAGCACCAAGACAGGGCCCGTCGAGCAGTTCTTC. This codes for CASSTKTGPVEQFF.

J is TRBJ2-3 and V is TRBV29-1; D possibly matches TRBD1 or TRBD2 (6 bases each). In germline, CDR1 is SQVTM, CDR2 ANQGSEA. V was clipped by 4 bases and J by 3 bases, with 14 bases between them. The CDR3 has 14 amino acids. The CDR3 region has the DNA TGCAGCGTTGTGATCCGGGGGCAAACAGATACGCAGTATTTT. As protein: CSVVIRGQTDTQYF.

The genes are TRBV2 and TRBJ2-3, with 8 bases fitting TRBD2. Germline V gene data show CDR1 as SNHLY and CDR2 as FYNNEI. With 7 bases clipped from V and 5 bases from J, the junction kept 11 bases outside the gene matches. The CDR3 is 15 residues long. The CDR3 here is CASIPRAGVKDTQYF. CDR3 DNA sequence: TGTGCCAGCATTCCCAGAGCGGGAGTGAAAGATACGCAGTATTTT. The full variable domain, with the rest looked up from reference TRBV2 and TRBJ2-3, is EPEVTQTPSHQVTQMGQEVILRCVPISNHLYFYWYRQILGQKVEFLVSFYNNEISEKSEIFDDQFSVERPDGSNFTLKIRSTKLEDSAMYFCASIPRAGVKDTQYFGPGTRLTVL.

This clone has just one count. V gene TRBV7-8 combines with J gene TRBJ2-2; 7 positions match TRBD1. Germline-derived CDR1 and CDR2 are SGHVS and FQNEAQ. The CDR3 consists of 17 residues. With 5 bases clipped from V and 2 bases from J, the junction kept 11 bases outside the gene matches. The CDR3 DNA sequence: TGTGCCAGCAGCAAGTATCAGGGGGTGGAAAACACCGGGGAGCTGTTTTTT. Its protein is CASSKYQGVENTGELFF.

V and J are TRBV27 and TRBJ1-1, with a possible D match to TRBD1 (5 bases). The CDR3 is 13 amino acids. CDR1 is MNHEY, CDR2 SMNVEV, per germline (reference sequence). V was cut by 9 bases and J by 1 base, with 12 bases left in between. In DNA form, the CDR3 reads TGTGCCAGTAAATGGGGGGGGAACACTGAAGCTTTCTTT. Protein sequence: CASKWGGNTEAFF.

The chain recombines TRBV18 with TRBJ2-3; D is uncertain. Per germline, CDR1 KGHSH and CDR2 LQKENI. The CDR3 covers 15 residues. V was trimmed by 0 bases and J by 0 bases, leaving 7 bases between them. The CDR3: CASSPPFPSTDTQYF. The CDR3, as DNA: TGTGCCAGCTCACCACCGTTTCCTAGCACAGATACGCAGTATTTT.

The chain uses TRBV6-6 and TRBJ1-1; TRBD1 is a possible D gene (5 bases). Germline V lookup: CDR1 MNHNY, CDR2 SVGAGI (reference sequence). The CDR3 sequence is 13 residues long. Trimming cost V 6 bases and J 1 base, with 9 bases left between them. This CDR3 reads CASSGTPNTEAFF. As DNA, the CDR3 is TGTGCCAGCAGCGGGACCCCGAACACTGAAGCTTTCTTT.

The genes are TRBV7-3 and TRBJ2-5, with D maybe TRBD2 (6 bases). The CDR3 consists of 13 residues. V was pared by 5 bases and J by 5 bases, with 12 bases between. Per germline, CDR1 SGHTA and CDR2 FQGTGA. The CDR3 sequence: CASSGGTGETQYF. The CDR3 bases are TGTGCCAGCAGCGGAGGGACGGGCGAGACCCAGTACTTC.

The rearrangement joins TRBV10-2 to TRBJ2-1; 10 bases line up with TRBD2. This CDR3 comprises 15 residues. Per germline, CDR1 WSHSY and CDR2 SAAADI. Unmatched junction bases numbered 8, after V lost 6 bases and J lost 6 bases. The CDR3 sequence is CASSRGLAVLNEQFF. The CDR3 DNA reads TGCGCCAGCAGCCGTGGACTAGCGGTCCTCAATGAGCAGTTCTTC.